This T cell receptor (beta chain) was documented in a study of cytomegalovirus exposure and HLA in healthy donors. The PCR used 60 Vbeta and 13 Jbeta primers. Some clones are missing from TCRdb's copy, which holds only in-frame ones; the method was immunoSEQ multiplex PCR. This table holds 130,000 or so clones, about four fifths found once. The receptor comes from a young man in good health and CMV-seronegative. Sequenced material: PBMCs.

CDR3 amino acids: CASCGIENIQYF. The CDR3 nucleotides read TGTGCCAGCTGCGGGATCGAAAACATTCAGTACTTC. V usage is TRBV5-8 and J usage is TRBJ2-4; D might be TRBD2 (6 bases). The CDR3 is made up of 12 amino acids. The V gene lost 7 bases and the J gene lost 5 bases, with 10 bases spanning the gap. CDR1 is SGHTS, CDR2 YDEGEE, per germline.